The clone carrying this T cell receptor beta chain has a single count. No antigen is known for it. This sample was taken from a study of tumor-infiltrating lymphocytes in primary liver carcinoma. cDNA specific to TCR beta was made from 450 to 650 ng of total RNA, with a constant-region primer employed for priming. Slightly modified ARM-PCR, run as three nested multiplex PCR rounds, produced the TCR beta libraries. TCRdb re-called the multiplex PCR reads through MiXCR, storing one row per CDR3 protein. The sample includes 90,000 to 100,000 distinct CDR3 sequences, 69% of them seen just once. Study-wide results and caveats: There were only about 7.5-25% of top clones found in all five tumor regions.

Co-extraction yielded RNA and DNA from roughly 21-30 mg of unsorted bulk tissue. The origin of this receptor is a woman in her sixties or seventies with primary liver carcinoma and hepatitis B virus infection. Sequenced: liver tumor tissue from sampling region 5. Subset here: tumor region T5, tumor centre.

Here the CDR3 DNA reads TGCAGCGTTGATGGTGGGGCCCACGAGACCCAGTACTTC. The encoded protein is CSVDGGAHETQYF. The chain employs TRBV29-1 and TRBJ2-5; weak D call: TRBD1 (5 bases). V was clipped by 3 bases and J by 5 bases, with 13 bases between them. The CDR3 spans 13 residues. Germline-derived CDR1 and CDR2 are SQVTM and ANQGSEA.